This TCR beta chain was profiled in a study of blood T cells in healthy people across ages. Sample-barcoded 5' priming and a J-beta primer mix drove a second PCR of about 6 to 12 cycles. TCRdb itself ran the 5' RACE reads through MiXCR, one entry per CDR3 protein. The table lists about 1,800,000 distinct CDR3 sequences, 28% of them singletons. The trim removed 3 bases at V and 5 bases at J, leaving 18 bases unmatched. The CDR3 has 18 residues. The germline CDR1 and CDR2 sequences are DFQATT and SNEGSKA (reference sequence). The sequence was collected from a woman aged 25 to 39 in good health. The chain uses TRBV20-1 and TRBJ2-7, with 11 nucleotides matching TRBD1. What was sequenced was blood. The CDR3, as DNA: TGCAGTGCTAGGGATCTTAGGACAGGGGGCGCGGATCCCCACGAGCAGTACTTC. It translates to CSARDLRTGGADPHEQYF.